This section outlines one T cell receptor (beta chain) sequence together with its context. Original handling: Estimation of nucleated cell counts relied on the amplification of reference gene primers. TCRdb's copy holds only in-frame clones and misses some; the assay was immunoSEQ multiplex PCR. V, J and clone size reflect that table, while D and trimming were determined from the DNA. Counted here are fewer than 450,000 clones, approximately 88% occurring once; the ten biggest clones make up about 12%. Germline V gives CDR1 GTSNPN, CDR2 SVGIG (reference sequence). This CDR3 comprises 16 residues. Unmatched junction bases numbered 12, after V lost 1 base and J lost 6 bases. The sample belongs to a study of blood T cell repertoires in COVID-19.

The clonotype comes from a woman in her forties or fifties with COVID-19, enrolled during active disease. The chain couples TRBV30 to TRBJ1-5; 7 nucleotides match TRBD1. Source material: peripheral blood. The CDR3 coding sequence is TGTGCCTGGAGTGGGGGTGAGACAGGGCTATTTCAGCCCCAGCATTTT. This gives the protein CAWSGGETGLFQPQHF.